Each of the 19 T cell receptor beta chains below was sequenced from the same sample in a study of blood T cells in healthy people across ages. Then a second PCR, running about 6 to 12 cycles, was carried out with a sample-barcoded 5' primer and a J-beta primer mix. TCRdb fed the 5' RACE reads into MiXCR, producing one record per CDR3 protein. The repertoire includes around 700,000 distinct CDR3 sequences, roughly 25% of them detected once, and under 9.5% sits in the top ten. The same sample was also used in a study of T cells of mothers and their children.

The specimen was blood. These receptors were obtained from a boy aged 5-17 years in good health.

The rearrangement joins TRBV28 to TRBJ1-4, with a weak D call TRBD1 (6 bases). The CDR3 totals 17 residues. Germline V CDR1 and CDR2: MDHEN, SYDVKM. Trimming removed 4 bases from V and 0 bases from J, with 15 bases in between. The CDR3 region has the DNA TGTGCCAGCAGTTCGACCCGATCAGGGGCAACTAATGAAAAACTGTTTTTT. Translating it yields CASSSTRSGATNEKLFF.

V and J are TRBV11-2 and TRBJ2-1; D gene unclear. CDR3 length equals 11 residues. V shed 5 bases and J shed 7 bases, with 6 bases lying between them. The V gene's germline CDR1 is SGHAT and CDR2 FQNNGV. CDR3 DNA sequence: TGTGCCAGCAGCGTGTTGAATGAGCAGTTCTTC. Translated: CASSVLNEQFF.

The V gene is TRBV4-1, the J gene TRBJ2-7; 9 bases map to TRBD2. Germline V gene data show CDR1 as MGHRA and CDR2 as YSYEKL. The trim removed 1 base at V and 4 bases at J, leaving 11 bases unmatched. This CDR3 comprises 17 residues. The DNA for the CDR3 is TGCGCCAGCAGCCAAGGCCCTAGCCTAGCGGGGACTTACGAGCAGTACTTC. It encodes CASSQGPSLAGTYEQYF.

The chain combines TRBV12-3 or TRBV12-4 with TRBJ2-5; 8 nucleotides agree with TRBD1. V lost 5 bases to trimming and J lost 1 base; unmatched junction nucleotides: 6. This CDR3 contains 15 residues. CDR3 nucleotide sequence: TGTGCCAGCAGTGACAGGGGCCGGATCCAAGAGACCCAGTACTTC. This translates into CASSDRGRIQETQYF.

CDR3 nucleotide sequence: TGTGCCAGCAGTTACCGAGGGGCTGGGGCCAACGTCCTGACTTTC. Translation: CASSYRGAGANVLTF. This chain uses TRBV6-2 or TRBV6-3 with TRBJ2-6; D possibly uses TRBD1 or TRBD2 (5 bases each). There are 15 residues in the CDR3. Germline CDR1 MNHEY, CDR2 SVGEGT. Trimming removed 2 bases at V and 2 bases at J, with 7 bases between.

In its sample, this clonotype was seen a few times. In DNA form, the CDR3 reads TGTGCCAGCAGCTTAGATGGAAAAAAATACAATGAGCAGTTCTTC. Translated: CASSLDGKKYNEQFF. V gene TRBV11-2 combines with J gene TRBJ2-1; D call uncertain. The V gene lost 0 bases and the J gene lost 4 bases, with 10 bases spanning the gap. The CDR3 spans 15 residues. Germline V gene sequence: CDR1 SGHAT, CDR2 FQNNGV.

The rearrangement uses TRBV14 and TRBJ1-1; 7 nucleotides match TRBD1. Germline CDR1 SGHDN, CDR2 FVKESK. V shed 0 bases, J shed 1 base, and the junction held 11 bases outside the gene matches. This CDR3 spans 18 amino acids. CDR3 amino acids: CASSQDRPDRLKNTEAFF. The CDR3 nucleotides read TGTGCCAGCAGCCAAGATCGCCCGGACAGGCTAAAGAACACTGAAGCTTTCTTT. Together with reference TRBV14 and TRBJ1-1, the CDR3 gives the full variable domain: EAGVTQFPSHSVIEKGQTVTLRCDPISGHDNLYWYRRVMGKEIKFLLHFVKESKQDESGMPNNRFLAERTGGTYSTLKVQPAELEDSGVYFCASSQDRPDRLKNTEAFFGQGTRLTVV.

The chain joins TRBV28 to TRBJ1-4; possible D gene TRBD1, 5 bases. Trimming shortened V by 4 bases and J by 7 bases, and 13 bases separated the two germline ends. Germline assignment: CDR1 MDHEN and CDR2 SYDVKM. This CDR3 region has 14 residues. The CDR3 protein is CASSSEGAREKLFF. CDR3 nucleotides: TGTGCCAGCAGTTCAGAAGGGGCGCGTGAAAAACTGTTTTTT.

The CDR3 DNA is TGTGCCAGCTCACTATCCCAAAAGCCGGGTAAGGGCGTTAACGAGCAGTACTTC. Translation: CASSLSQKPGKGVNEQYF. This chain uses TRBV18 with TRBJ2-7; D call uncertain. Germline CDR1 and CDR2: KGHSH and LQKENI. There are 18 residues in the CDR3. Trimming cost V 4 bases and J 5 bases, with 27 bases left between them.

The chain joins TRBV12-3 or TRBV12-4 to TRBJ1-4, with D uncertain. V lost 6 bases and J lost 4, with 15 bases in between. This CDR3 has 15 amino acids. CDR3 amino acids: CASRKDIGFNEKLFF. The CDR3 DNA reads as TGTGCCAGCAGAAAGGATATTGGTTTTAATGAAAAACTGTTTTTT.

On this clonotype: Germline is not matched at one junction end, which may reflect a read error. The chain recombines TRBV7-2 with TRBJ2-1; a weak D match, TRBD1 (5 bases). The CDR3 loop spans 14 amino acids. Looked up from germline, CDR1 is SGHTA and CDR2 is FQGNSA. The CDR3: CASSLDGAYNEQFF. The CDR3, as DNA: TGTGCCAGCAGCTTAGATGGGGCATACAATGAGCAGTTTTTC.

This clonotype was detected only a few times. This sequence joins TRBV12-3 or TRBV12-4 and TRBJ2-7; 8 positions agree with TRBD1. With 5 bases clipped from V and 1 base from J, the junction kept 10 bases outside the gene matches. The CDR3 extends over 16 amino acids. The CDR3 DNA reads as TGTGCCAGCAGTATCCTACCAGGGGGCGAGTCCTACGAGCAGTACTTC. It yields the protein CASSILPGGESYEQYF.

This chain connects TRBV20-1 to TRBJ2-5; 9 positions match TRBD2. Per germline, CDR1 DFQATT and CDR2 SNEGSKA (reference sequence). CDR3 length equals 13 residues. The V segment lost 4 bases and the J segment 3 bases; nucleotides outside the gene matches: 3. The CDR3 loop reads CSAISGGEETQYF. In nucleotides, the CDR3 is TGCAGTGCTATTAGCGGGGGCGAAGAGACCCAGTACTTC.

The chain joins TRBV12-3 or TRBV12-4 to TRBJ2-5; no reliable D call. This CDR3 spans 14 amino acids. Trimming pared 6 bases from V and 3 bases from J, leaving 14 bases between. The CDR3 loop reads CASSIQKPEETQYF. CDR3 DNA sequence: TGTGCCAGCAGCATCCAGAAACCTGAAGAGACCCAGTACTTC.

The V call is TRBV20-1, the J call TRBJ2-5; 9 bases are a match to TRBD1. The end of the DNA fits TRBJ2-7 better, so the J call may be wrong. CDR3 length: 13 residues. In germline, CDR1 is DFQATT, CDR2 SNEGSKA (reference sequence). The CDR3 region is CSALRDRDYEQYF. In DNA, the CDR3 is TGCAGTGCTCTCCGGGACAGGGACTACGAGCAGTACTTC.

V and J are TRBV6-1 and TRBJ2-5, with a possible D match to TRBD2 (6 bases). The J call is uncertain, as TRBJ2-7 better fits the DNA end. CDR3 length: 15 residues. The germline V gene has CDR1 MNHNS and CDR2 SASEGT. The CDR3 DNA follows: TGTGCCAGCAGTGAAAATAGCGGAAGCTCCTACGAGCAGTACTTC. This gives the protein CASSENSGSSYEQYF.

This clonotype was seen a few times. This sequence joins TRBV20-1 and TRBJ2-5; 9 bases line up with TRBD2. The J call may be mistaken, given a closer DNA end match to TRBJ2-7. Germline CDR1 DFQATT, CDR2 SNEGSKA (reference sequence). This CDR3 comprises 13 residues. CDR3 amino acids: CSARDSGSYEQYF. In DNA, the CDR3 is TGCAGTGCTAGAGATAGCGGGAGCTACGAGCAGTACTTC.

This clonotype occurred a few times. CDR3 DNA: TGCAGCGTCGCGCTGACAGGGCCAGAGACCCAGTACTTC. This encodes CSVALTGPETQYF. The V call is TRBV29-1, the J call TRBJ2-5; 7 bases are shared with TRBD1. CDR3 size: 13 residues. The trim removed 6 bases at V and 4 bases at J, leaving 8 bases unmatched. CDR1 SQVTM and CDR2 ANQGSEA come from the germline V gene.

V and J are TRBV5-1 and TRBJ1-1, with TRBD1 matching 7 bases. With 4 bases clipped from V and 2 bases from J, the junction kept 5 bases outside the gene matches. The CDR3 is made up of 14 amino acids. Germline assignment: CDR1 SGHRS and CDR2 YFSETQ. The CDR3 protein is CASSPGQTNTEAFF. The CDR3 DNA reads TGCGCCAGCAGCCCGGGACAGACAAACACTGAAGCTTTCTTT.